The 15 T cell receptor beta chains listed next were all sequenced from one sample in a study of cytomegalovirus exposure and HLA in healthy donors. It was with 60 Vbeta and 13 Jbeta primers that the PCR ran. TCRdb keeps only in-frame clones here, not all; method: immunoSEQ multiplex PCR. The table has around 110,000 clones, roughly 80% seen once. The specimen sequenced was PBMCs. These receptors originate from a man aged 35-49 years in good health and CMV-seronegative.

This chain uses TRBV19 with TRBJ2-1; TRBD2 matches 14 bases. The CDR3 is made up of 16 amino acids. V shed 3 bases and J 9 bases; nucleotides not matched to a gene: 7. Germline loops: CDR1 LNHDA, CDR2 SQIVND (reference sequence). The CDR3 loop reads CASSISLGTSGGEQFF. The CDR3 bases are TGTGCCAGTAGTATCTCTTTGGGGACTAGCGGGGGTGAGCAGTTCTTC.

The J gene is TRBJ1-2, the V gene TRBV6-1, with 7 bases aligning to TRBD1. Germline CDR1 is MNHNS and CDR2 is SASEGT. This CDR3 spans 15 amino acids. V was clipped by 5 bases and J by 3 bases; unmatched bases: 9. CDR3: CASSPQRGPYYGYTF. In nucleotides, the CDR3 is TGTGCCAGCAGTCCCCAGAGGGGGCCCTACTATGGCTACACCTTC.

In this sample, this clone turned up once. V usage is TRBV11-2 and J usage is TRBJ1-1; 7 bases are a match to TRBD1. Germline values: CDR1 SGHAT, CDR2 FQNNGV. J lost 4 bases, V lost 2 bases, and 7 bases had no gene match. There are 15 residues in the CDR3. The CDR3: CASSLQGVKRTEAFF. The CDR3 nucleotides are TGTGCCAGCAGCTTACAGGGGGTAAAGCGCACTGAAGCTTTCTTT.

CDR3 coding DNA: TGTGCCAGCAGCGTAGGGGCGGGGCCATCGGATACGCAGTATTTT. Protein sequence: CASSVGAGPSDTQYF. The chain is built from TRBV9 and TRBJ2-3; tentatively, D is TRBD2 (6 bases). The germline V gene has CDR1 SGDLS and CDR2 YYNGEE. Deletions cut 0 bases from V and 6 bases from J, with 14 bases between. The CDR3 is 15 residues long.

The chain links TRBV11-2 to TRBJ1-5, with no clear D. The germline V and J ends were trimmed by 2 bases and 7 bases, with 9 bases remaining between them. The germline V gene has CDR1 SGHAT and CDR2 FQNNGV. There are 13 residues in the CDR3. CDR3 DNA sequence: TGTGCCAGCAGCTTAAGGCCGGGGCAGCCCCAGCATTTT. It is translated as CASSLRPGQPQHF. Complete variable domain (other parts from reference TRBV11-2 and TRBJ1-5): EAGVAQSPRYKIIEKRQSVAFWCNPISGHATLYWYQQILGQGPKLLIQFQNNGVVDDSQLPKDRFSAERLKGVDSTLKIQPAKLEDSAVYLCASSLRPGQPQHFGDGTRLSIL.

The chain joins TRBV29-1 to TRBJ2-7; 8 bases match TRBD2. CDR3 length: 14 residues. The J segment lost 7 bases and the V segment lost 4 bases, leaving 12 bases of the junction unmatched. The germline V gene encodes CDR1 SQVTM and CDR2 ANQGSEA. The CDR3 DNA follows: TGCAGCGTTGGCCGGGGGGGCGCTAGGGGAGAGCAGTACTTC. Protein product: CSVGRGGARGEQYF.

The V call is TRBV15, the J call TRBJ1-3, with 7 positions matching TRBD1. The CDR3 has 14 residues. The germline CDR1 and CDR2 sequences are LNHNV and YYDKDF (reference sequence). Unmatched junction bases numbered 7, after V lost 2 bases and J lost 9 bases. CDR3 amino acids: CATSRRQGVGTIYF. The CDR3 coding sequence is TGTGCCACCAGCAGACGACAGGGAGTAGGCACCATATATTTT.

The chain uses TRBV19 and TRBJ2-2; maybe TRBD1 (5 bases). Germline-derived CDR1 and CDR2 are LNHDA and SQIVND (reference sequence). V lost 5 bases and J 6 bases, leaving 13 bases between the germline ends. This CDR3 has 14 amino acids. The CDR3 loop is CASSPRAGPGELFF. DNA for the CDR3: TGTGCCAGTAGTCCGCGCGCAGGGCCCGGGGAGCTGTTTTTT. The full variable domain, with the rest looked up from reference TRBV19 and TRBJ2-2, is DGGITQSPKYLFRKEGQNVTLSCEQNLNHDAMYWYRQDPGQGLRLIYYSQIVNDFQKGDIAEGYSVSREKKESFPLTVTSAQKNPTAFYLCASSPRAGPGELFFGEGSRLTVL.

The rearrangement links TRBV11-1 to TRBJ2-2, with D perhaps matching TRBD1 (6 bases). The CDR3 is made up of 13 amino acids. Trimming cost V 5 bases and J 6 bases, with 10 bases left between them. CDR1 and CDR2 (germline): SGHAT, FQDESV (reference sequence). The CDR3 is CASSPKGAGELFF. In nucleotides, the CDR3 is TGTGCCAGCAGCCCCAAGGGGGCCGGGGAGCTGTTTTTT.

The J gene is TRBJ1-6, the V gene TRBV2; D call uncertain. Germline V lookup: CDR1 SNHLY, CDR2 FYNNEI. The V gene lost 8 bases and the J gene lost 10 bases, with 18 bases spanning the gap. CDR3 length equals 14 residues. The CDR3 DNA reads TGTGCCAGCCTCCGGGAGTCGGTAGGATCACCCCTCCACTTT. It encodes CASLRESVGSPLHF.

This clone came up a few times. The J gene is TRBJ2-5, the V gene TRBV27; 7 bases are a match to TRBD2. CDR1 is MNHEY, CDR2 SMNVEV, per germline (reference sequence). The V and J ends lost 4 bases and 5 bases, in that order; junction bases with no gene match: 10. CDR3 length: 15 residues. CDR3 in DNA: TGTGCCAGCAGTTCACGACTAGCTGGAGGGGAGACCCAGTACTTC. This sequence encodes CASSSRLAGGETQYF.

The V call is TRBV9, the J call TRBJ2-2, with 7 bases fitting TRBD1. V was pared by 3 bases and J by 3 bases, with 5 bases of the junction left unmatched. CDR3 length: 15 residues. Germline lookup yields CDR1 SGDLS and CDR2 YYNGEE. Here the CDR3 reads CASSGKTGHTGELFF. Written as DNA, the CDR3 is TGTGCCAGCAGCGGGAAGACAGGGCACACCGGGGAGCTGTTTTTT.

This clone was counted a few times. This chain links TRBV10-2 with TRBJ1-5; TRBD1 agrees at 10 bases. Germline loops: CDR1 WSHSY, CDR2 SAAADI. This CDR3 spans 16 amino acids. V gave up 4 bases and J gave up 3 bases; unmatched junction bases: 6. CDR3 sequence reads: CASSGPTGGLNQPQHF. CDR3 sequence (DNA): TGCGCCAGCAGTGGACCGACAGGGGGCCTCAATCAGCCCCAGCATTTT.

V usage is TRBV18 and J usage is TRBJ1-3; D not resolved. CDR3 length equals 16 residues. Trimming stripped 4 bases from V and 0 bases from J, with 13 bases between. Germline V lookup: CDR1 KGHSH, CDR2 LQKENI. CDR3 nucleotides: TGTGCCAGCTCACGAGGGTCGGGTGCCTCTGGAAACACCATATATTTT. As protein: CASSRGSGASGNTIYF. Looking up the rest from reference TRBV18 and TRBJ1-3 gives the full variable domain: NAGVMQNPRHLVRRRGQEARLRCSPMKGHSHVYWYRQLPEEGLKFMVYLQKENIIDESGMPKERFSAEFPKEGPSILRIQQVVRGDSAAYFCASSRGSGASGNTIYFGEGSWLTVV.

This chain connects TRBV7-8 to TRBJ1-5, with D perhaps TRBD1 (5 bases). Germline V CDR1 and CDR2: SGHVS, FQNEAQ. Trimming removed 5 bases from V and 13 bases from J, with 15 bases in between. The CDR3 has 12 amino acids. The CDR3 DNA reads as TGTGCCAGCAGCCCGGGGGGGGACCTACAGCATTTT. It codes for CASSPGGDLQHF.